A single sample gave rise to the 3 T cell receptor beta chains below, sequenced in a study of OX40 agonist ivuxolimab in advanced cancers. Profiled with immunoSEQ multiplex PCR; TCRdb holds only in-frame clones, not every one. This sample carries under 85,000 clones, roughly 87% of them seen once, and the ten largest clones take approximately 0.25%. This specimen was CD4+ or CD8+ T cells sorted from blood, taken in a trial of the OX40 agonist ivuxolimab. These receptors were taken from an adult with an advanced solid tumor such as melanoma, head and neck, liver or kidney cancer.

CDR3: CASSPGLEGTQYF. DNA for the CDR3: TGTGCCAGCAGCCCGGGACTAGAGGGGACCCAGTACTTC. V gene TRBV7-7 combines with J gene TRBJ2-5; TRBD2 matches at 8 bases. The CDR3 has 13 amino acids. Germline V gene lookup returns CDR1 SSHAT and CDR2 FNYEAQ (reference sequence). The junction had 6 bases not matched to a gene; V was cut back by 5 bases and J by 7 bases.

The genes are TRBV7-9 and TRBJ2-5; the D is unclear. This CDR3 contains 14 residues. Germline CDR1 reads SEHNR; CDR2 reads FQNEAQ (reference sequence). V was cut by 3 bases and J by 5 bases, with 13 bases left in between. CDR3 DNA: TGTGCCAGCAGCTTTGTTTACCCCTACGAGACCCAGTACTTC. Translating it yields CASSFVYPYETQYF.

The gene calls are TRBV7-2 and TRBJ2-1; 8 bases align to TRBD2. V shed 1 base and J 6 bases; nucleotides not matched to a gene: 11. Germline CDR1 and CDR2: SGHTA and FQGNSA. This CDR3 is 17 amino acids long. The CDR3 coding sequence is TGTGCCAGCAGCTTAGTCACTACTAGCGGAGCCTCCAATGAGCAGTTCTTC. Its translation is CASSLVTTSGASNEQFF.